This TCR beta chain came from a study of blood T cell repertoires in COVID-19. Study-wide background: Material from acute and convalescent COVID-19 was sourced from the United States, Italy and Spain. T cells, B-cell-depleted T cells, or PBMCs supplied cDNA or gDNA.

Original methodology: Reference gene primers were amplified, and this amplification served to estimate nucleated cell counts. Using immunoSEQ multiplex PCR, the repertoire was profiled, and TCRdb retains in-frame clones only, with some absent. The D gene and trimming were derived from the DNA, and the V and J assignments and clone size from that table. The table lists over 350,000 clones, about 90% of them singletons. Germline CDR1 and CDR2: MNHEY and SVGAGI. The ends were cut back, 0 bases at V and 4 bases at J, with 8 bases in the middle. The CDR3 consists of 14 residues. Donors were grouped by their self-reported clinical history.

This chain connects TRBV6-5 to TRBJ2-3; D call uncertain. The sequenced sample consisted of PBMCs or T cells enriched from blood (not recorded which). This clonotype was sampled from a woman aged 18-29 years with acute COVID-19. The CDR3 sequence: CASSYSAGSDTQYF. Written as DNA, the CDR3 is TGTGCCAGCAGTTACTCCGCAGGATCAGATACGCAGTATTTT.